This T cell receptor (beta chain) was sequenced for a study of cytomegalovirus exposure and HLA in healthy donors. Overall study findings and caveats: Trimming of TCR beta V- and J-genes showed a link, identified in a later analysis, to a missense DCLRE1C variant. A reported reduction in N-insertions relative to the roughly 640-donor mean was seen in an Asian-associated ancestry cluster in a later analysis. 164 TCR beta chains were listed as cytomegalovirus-associated. Later analysis identified several of the most significant clusters that appeared linked to common viral pathogens.

This clone turned up a few times. The antigen remains undetermined. This PCR relied on a set of 60 Vbeta primers and 13 Jbeta primers. Some clones are missing from TCRdb's copy, which holds only in-frame ones; the method was immunoSEQ multiplex PCR. Here the sample spans 100,000 to 150,000 clones, 10% to 13% being singletons. Trimming cost V 1 base and J 6 bases, with 10 bases left between them. Germline V gene data show CDR1 as SGDLS and CDR2 as YYNGEE. The CDR3 runs 14 residues. The source is a young woman in good health and CMV-seropositive. The sequenced sample consisted of PBMCs. This rearrangement joins TRBV9 to TRBJ1-4; D perhaps matches TRBD1 (6 bases). CDR3 protein: CASSVTNRDEKLFF. Written as DNA, the CDR3 is TGTGCCAGCAGCGTAACAAACAGGGATGAAAAACTGTTTTTT.